Following are 10 T cell receptor beta chains from one sample sequenced in a study of metastatic and nonmetastatic thyroid tumors. All patients reached thyroid surgery having received no treatment beforehand. MiXCR reprocessed the PCR reads for TCRdb. The sample includes more than 9,500 clones, roughly 9.8% of them seen just once. Source material: tumor tissue. These receptors came from a female donor with papillary thyroid cancer or a benign thyroid nodule (not recorded which). Some clones in this sample may be carry-over from other donors' samples.

At least ten counts were recorded for this clone. This rearrangement joins TRBV4-1 to TRBJ1-5; TRBD1 is a possible D gene (5 bases). Trimming removed 6 bases at V and 4 bases at J, with 13 bases between. CDR1 is MGHRA, CDR2 YSYEKL, per germline. This CDR3 has 14 amino acids. The CDR3 nucleotides read TGCGCCAGCAGTCGGGGGGAGGGAAATCAGCCCCAGCATTTT. Translated: CASSRGEGNQPQHF.

This clone is labeled as medium-sized. This chain uses TRBV2 with TRBJ1-2; tentative D call: TRBD1 (6 bases). CDR1 and CDR2 (germline): SNHLY, FYNNEI. CDR3 size: 14 residues. The ends were cut back, 1 base at V and 8 bases at J, with 14 bases in the middle. The CDR3 reads CASSEGGQGGGYTF. The CDR3 DNA is TGTGCCAGCAGTGAAGGGGGGCAGGGAGGGGGCTACACCTTC.

This clone was seen ten or more times. V and J are TRBV5-1 and TRBJ2-3, with TRBD1 identical over 9 bases. CDR3 length equals 15 residues. J gave up 1 base and V 4 bases, and 4 bases lay outside the gene matches. The V gene's germline CDR1 is SGHRS and CDR2 YFSETQ. DNA of the CDR3: TGCGCCAGCAGCACTACAGGGGGCCGCACAGATACGCAGTATTTT. Protein product: CASSTTGGRTDTQYF.

This clone was seen repeatedly, ten times or more. The chain joins TRBV5-6 to TRBJ1-2; D is unresolved. The CDR3 length is 16 residues. V was shortened by 2 bases and J by 1 base, with 15 bases between the two germline ends. The germline V gene has CDR1 SGHDT and CDR2 YYEEEE. Written as DNA, the CDR3 is TGTGCCAGCAGCTTTGGAACTGCACTGCTTAACTATGGCTACACCTTC. Translated, it gives CASSFGTALLNYGYTF.

Note on this clone: A much larger clone lies a single base off, so this may be a read error. CDR3: CASISGGALSADTQYF. CDR3 DNA: TGTGCCAGCATCAGCGGGGGGGCCTTATCCGCAGATACGCAGTATTTT. This sequence joins TRBV4-2 and TRBJ2-3; 10 positions agree with TRBD2. The CDR3 contains 16 residues. With 7 bases clipped from V and 4 bases from J, the junction kept 11 bases outside the gene matches. Germline V CDR1 and CDR2: LGHNA, YNFKEQ.

There are many counts of this clone. CDR3 nucleotides: TGTGCCAGCAGCCCAAATCAGGGGGGATATGGCTACACCTTC. Encoded protein: CASSPNQGGYGYTF. The V gene is TRBV3-1, the J gene TRBJ1-2, with 7 positions matching TRBD1. The CDR3 has 14 residues. Germline V CDR1 and CDR2: LGHDT, YNNKEL (reference sequence). V gave up 4 bases and J gave up 5 bases; unmatched junction bases: 7. Complete variable domain (other parts from reference TRBV3-1 and TRBJ1-2): DTAVSQTPKYLVTQMGNDKSIKCEQNLGHDTMYWYKQDSKKFLKIMFSYNNKELIINETVPNRFSPKSPDKAHLNLHINSLELGDSAVYFCASSPNQGGYGYTFGSGTRLTVV.

This chain links TRBV11-2 with TRBJ1-4; tentatively, D is TRBD1 (6 bases). Germline V gives CDR1 SGHAT, CDR2 FQNNGV. Trimming removed 6 bases from V and 5 bases from J, with 16 bases in between. This CDR3 comprises 15 residues. The CDR3 protein is CASRPGQTLNEKLFF. As DNA, the CDR3 is TGTGCCAGCAGACCTGGACAGACCTTAAATGAAAAACTGTTTTTT.

The table lists this clone with many counts. A much bigger clone sits one base away, suggesting this may be a read error. The CDR3: CAGTKNTGDEQYF. The CDR3 DNA follows: TGCGCCGGCACCAAGAATACAGGCGACGAGCAGTACTTC. The rearrangement uses TRBV10-2 and TRBJ2-7; D may be TRBD1 (5 bases). Looked up from germline, CDR1 is WSHSY and CDR2 is SAAADI. This CDR3 region has 13 residues. Trimming left V 11 bases short and J 5 bases short, with 19 bases between.

In its sample, this clone is medium-sized (0.01 to 0.1%). V is TRBV12-3 or TRBV12-4 and J is TRBJ1-1; 7 nucleotides match TRBD1. Trimming removed 7 bases from V and 4 bases from J; junction bases left unmatched: 9. The CDR3 runs 14 residues. The CDR3 loop is CASTTLRGPTEAFF. Here the CDR3 DNA reads TGTGCCAGCACCACGTTGAGGGGGCCCACTGAAGCTTTCTTT.

This clone was picked up many times. The V call is TRBV18, the J call TRBJ2-3; D is ambiguous. The CDR3 consists of 13 residues. Germline loops: CDR1 KGHSH, CDR2 LQKENI. With 5 bases removed from V and 0 bases from J, the gap between germline ends came to 6 bases. CDR3 amino acids: CASSSHSTDTQYF. The CDR3 DNA sequence: TGTGCCAGCTCATCTCATAGCACAGATACGCAGTATTTT. Combining the CDR3 with reference TRBV18 and TRBJ2-3 gives the whole variable domain NAGVMQNPRHLVRRRGQEARLRCSPMKGHSHVYWYRQLPEEGLKFMVYLQKENIIDESGMPKERFSAEFPKEGPSILRIQQVVRGDSAAYFCASSSHSTDTQYFGPGTRLTVL.